Each of the 28 T cell receptor beta chains below was sequenced from the same sample in a study of T-cell memory formation after mild COVID-19. TCRdb reprocessed the 5' RACE reads with MiXCR, giving one entry per CDR3 protein. This table has about 560,000 distinct CDR3 sequences, 20% to 25% appearing once. The sample taken for sequencing was PBMCs or a T cell subset sorted from them (not recorded which). Receptors were obtained from an adult woman who had mild COVID-19 (a few samples of this study predate the infection). Cell type and time point are not known.

The rearrangement uses TRBV5-5 and TRBJ2-1, with a tentative D call TRBD2 (6 bases). This CDR3 comprises 16 residues. Germline V gene sequence: CDR1 SGHKS, CDR2 YYEKEE (reference sequence). V was trimmed by 0 bases and J by 5 bases, leaving 15 bases between them. In DNA form, the CDR3 reads TGTGCCAGCAGCTTGGCCGTTTGGGAGGCAGACAATGAGCAGTTCTTC. Its translation is CASSLAVWEADNEQFF.

This clonotype was seen more than once but under ten times. V usage is TRBV12-3 or TRBV12-4 and J usage is TRBJ2-1, with D perhaps matching TRBD2 (6 bases). This CDR3 is 15 amino acids long. V lost 7 bases, J lost 2 bases, and 15 bases lay in between. The CDR3 reads CASTLQAGTYNEQFF. In DNA, the CDR3 is TGTGCCAGCACCCTTCAGGCGGGAACCTACAATGAGCAGTTCTTC.

The chain joins TRBV15 to TRBJ2-6; D is unclear. This CDR3 region has 12 residues. V lost 3 bases, J lost 10 bases, and 7 bases lay in between. Germline-derived CDR1 and CDR2 are LNHNV and YYDKDF (reference sequence). This chain's CDR3 is CATSSDGNVLTF. The CDR3 DNA is TGTGCCACCAGCAGCGATGGGAACGTCCTGACTTTC.

This rearrangement joins TRBV5-1 to TRBJ2-3; tentatively, D is TRBD1 or TRBD2 (5 bases each). This CDR3 has 14 residues. The germline V gene has CDR1 SGHRS and CDR2 YFSETQ. Trimming left V 9 bases short and J 1 base short, with 15 bases between. Written as DNA, the CDR3 is TGCGCCACCTCCGAGGGGTTGCGCACAGATACGCAGTATTTT. Its translation: CATSEGLRTDTQYF.

V gene TRBV12-3 or TRBV12-4 combines with J gene TRBJ1-1; no firm D call. The V gene lost 6 bases and the J gene lost 8 bases, with 10 bases spanning the gap. This CDR3 is 11 amino acids long. The CDR3 here is CASSWNKEAFF. CDR3 coding DNA: TGTGCCAGCAGCTGGAATAAAGAAGCTTTCTTT.

The chain recombines TRBV7-2 with TRBJ2-3; D possibly uses TRBD1 or TRBD2 (6 bases each). Germline V CDR1 and CDR2: SGHTA, FQGNSA. The CDR3 runs to 16 residues. V lost 6 bases to trimming and J lost 6 bases, with 22 bases between them. For the CDR3, the DNA is TGTGCCAGCAGGATCCACCCCGGGGGCGTGGCGGATACGCAGTATTTT. Amino acid sequence: CASRIHPGGVADTQYF.

J is TRBJ2-7 and V is TRBV5-1; 8 bases fit TRBD1. Germline V gives CDR1 SGHRS, CDR2 YFSETQ. The CDR3 consists of 15 residues. V shed 4 bases and J 2 bases; nucleotides not matched to a gene: 8. The CDR3 nucleotides read TGCGCCAGCAGCGCTGACAGGGGTGACCCCTACGAGCAGTACTTC. This encodes CASSADRGDPYEQYF.

In this sample, this clonotype turned up many times. The gene calls are TRBV7-9 and TRBJ2-1; tentative D call: TRBD1 (6 bases). The V gene's germline CDR1 is SEHNR and CDR2 FQNEAQ (reference sequence). Trimming took off 4 bases at V and 9 bases at J, with 13 bases between the two ends. This CDR3 contains 13 residues. As DNA, the CDR3 is TGTGCCAGCAGCTGGGGGCCCGGCAGTGAGCAGTTCTTC. This sequence encodes CASSWGPGSEQFF.

The CDR3 is CASSMPGENEKLFF. The CDR3 region has the DNA TGTGCCAGTAGTATGCCGGGGGAGAATGAAAAACTGTTTTTT. This sequence joins TRBV19 and TRBJ1-4, with D perhaps matching TRBD1 (5 bases). The CDR3 covers 14 residues. With 3 bases removed from V and 5 bases from J, the gap between germline ends came to 10 bases. Germline V gene lookup returns CDR1 LNHDA and CDR2 SQIVND (reference sequence).

This clonotype was seen more than once but under ten times. The rearrangement uses TRBV5-1 and TRBJ2-4, with 11 bases identical to TRBD1. Germline lookup yields CDR1 SGHRS and CDR2 YFSETQ. V shed 2 bases and J 3 bases; nucleotides not matched to a gene: 7. This CDR3 is built from 17 residues. CDR3 amino acids: CASSFRPGTGGKNIQYF. The CDR3 nucleotides read TGCGCCAGCAGCTTTCGTCCCGGGACAGGGGGCAAAAACATTCAGTACTTC.

This clonotype came up a few times. The V gene is TRBV11-1, the J gene TRBJ2-7, with D perhaps matching TRBD2 (6 bases). There are 15 residues in the CDR3. Germline V gives CDR1 SGHAT, CDR2 FQDESV (reference sequence). V shed 0 bases and J shed 2 bases, with 11 bases lying between them. CDR3 loop: CASSLARRETYEQYF. For the CDR3, the DNA is TGTGCCAGCAGCTTAGCCCGCCGGGAGACCTACGAGCAGTACTTC.

This clonotype was seen a few times. The V call is TRBV7-3, the J call TRBJ2-1; 7 nucleotides align to TRBD2. Germline CDR1 SGHTA, CDR2 FQGTGA. This CDR3 is built from 13 residues. The trim removed 8 bases at V and 6 bases at J, leaving 7 bases unmatched. The CDR3 loop is CASSRGVPNEQFF. The CDR3 coding sequence is TGTGCCAGCTCCCGGGGGGTGCCCAATGAGCAGTTCTTC.

Only one count was recorded for this clonotype. The chain recombines TRBV6-4 with TRBJ2-1, with 8 bases aligning to TRBD1. The trim removed 5 bases at V and 4 bases at J, leaving 10 bases unmatched. The germline V gene encodes CDR1 MRHNA and CDR2 SNTAGT. This CDR3 has 16 amino acids. The CDR3 protein is CASSFTRGLGYNEQFF. CDR3 DNA: TGTGCCAGCAGTTTCACCAGGGGGCTTGGATACAATGAGCAGTTCTTC.

The V call is TRBV6-5, the J call TRBJ2-3; 11 bases fit TRBD2. Germline CDR1 and CDR2: MNHEY and SVGAGI. The CDR3 spans 18 residues. V lost 0 bases, J lost 5 bases, and 10 bases stayed unmatched. The CDR3 DNA reads TGTGCCAGCAGTTACTCCGTGCCGGGACTAGCGGTGAGAGATACGCAGTATTTT. This gives the protein CASSYSVPGLAVRDTQYF.

The chain links TRBV5-5 to TRBJ2-1; D is uncertain. CDR3 size: 15 residues. Germline CDR1 reads SGHKS; CDR2 reads YYEKEE (reference sequence). V was clipped by 0 bases and J by 4 bases, with 11 bases between them. The CDR3 bases are TGTGCCAGCAGCTTGGAGGGCCCCCCGTACAATGAGCAGTTCTTC. Translated: CASSLEGPPYNEQFF.

This clonotype was detected only a few times. The chain recombines TRBV12-3 or TRBV12-4 with TRBJ2-6, with 7 bases identical to TRBD1. The ends lost 8 bases at V and 0 bases at J; junction bases unmatched: 4. This CDR3 is 15 amino acids long. CDR3 loop: CASGTASSGANVLTF. The CDR3 DNA reads as TGTGCCAGCGGGACAGCTTCCTCTGGGGCCAACGTCCTGACTTTC.

This clonotype was seen more than once but under ten times. This rearrangement joins TRBV12-3 or TRBV12-4 to TRBJ2-1; 12 nucleotides line up with TRBD2. CDR3 length: 15 amino acids. V lost 4 bases, J lost 8 bases, and 6 bases stayed unmatched. This CDR3 is CASSSTSGGRYEQFF. CDR3 DNA sequence: TGTGCCAGCAGTTCGACTAGCGGGGGTAGATATGAGCAGTTCTTC.

This clonotype was seen a handful of times. The rearrangement joins TRBV4-3 to TRBJ2-3, with 9 bases fitting TRBD2. Looked up from germline, CDR1 is LGHNA and CDR2 is YSLEER. This CDR3 spans 18 amino acids. The trim removed 4 bases at V and 3 bases at J, leaving 14 bases unmatched. The CDR3 nucleotides are TGCGCCAGCAGCCGCAGACATATAGCGGGAGCCCCGACAGATACGCAGTATTTT. It specifies CASSRRHIAGAPTDTQYF.

The chain recombines TRBV5-1 with TRBJ2-1; 8 nucleotides agree with TRBD2. Germline loops: CDR1 SGHRS, CDR2 YFSETQ. V lost 0 bases to trimming and J lost 6 bases; unmatched junction nucleotides: 5. The CDR3 covers 15 residues. Written as DNA, the CDR3 is TGCGCCAGCAGCTTGGAGGGACTAGAGTCCAATGAGCAGTTCTTC. This encodes CASSLEGLESNEQFF.

This chain connects TRBV20-1 to TRBJ2-5; D possibly corresponds to TRBD1 (6 bases). The V end lost 3 bases, the J end lost 5 bases, and 13 bases lay between the germline ends. This CDR3 is built from 13 residues. Germline CDR1 reads DFQATT; CDR2 reads SNEGSKA (reference sequence). The CDR3 protein is CSARRTERETQYF. For the CDR3, the DNA is TGCAGTGCTAGGAGGACAGAAAGGGAGACCCAGTACTTC.

This clonotype was counted only a few times. V gene TRBV3-1 combines with J gene TRBJ2-1, with D maybe TRBD2 (5 bases). Trimming pared 1 base from V and 3 bases from J, leaving 10 bases between. The CDR3 loop spans 15 amino acids. Germline lookup yields CDR1 LGHDT and CDR2 YNNKEL (reference sequence). CDR3 sequence reads: CASSQADGLYNEQFF. The DNA for the CDR3 is TGTGCCAGCAGCCAAGCTGACGGACTCTACAATGAGCAGTTCTTC.

J is TRBJ2-2 and V is TRBV2, with 9 nucleotides matching TRBD1. With 6 bases clipped from V and 6 bases from J, the junction kept 8 bases outside the gene matches. Germline CDR1 reads SNHLY; CDR2 reads FYNNEI. The CDR3 has 15 residues. The CDR3 DNA reads as TGTGCCAGCAGACGCGAGACAGGGGGGCCCGGGGAGCTGTTTTTT. It specifies CASRRETGGPGELFF.

This clonotype came up a few times. This chain uses TRBV7-9 with TRBJ2-1, with 11 bases matching TRBD2. Germline-derived CDR1 and CDR2 are SEHNR and FQNEAQ (reference sequence). This CDR3 is built from 14 residues. Unmatched junction bases numbered 4, after V lost 7 bases and J lost 5 bases. The CDR3 protein is CASIGTSGNNEQFF. The CDR3 bases are TGTGCCAGCATCGGGACTAGCGGTAACAATGAGCAGTTCTTC. Supplemented by reference TRBV7-9 and TRBJ2-1, the full variable domain reads DTGVSQNPRHKITKRGQNVTFRCDPISEHNRLYWYRQTLGQGPEFLTYFQNEAQLEKSRLLSDRFSAERPKGSFSTLEIQRTEQGDSAMYLCASIGTSGNNEQFFGPGTRLTVL.

This clonotype was counted at least ten times. This chain links TRBV7-9 with TRBJ2-5; TRBD2 matches 11 bases. The V gene's germline CDR1 is SEHNR and CDR2 FQNEAQ (reference sequence). The V gene end was trimmed by 3 bases and the J gene end by 3 bases; junction bases not matched to a gene: 3. This CDR3 is built from 15 residues. Here the CDR3 DNA reads TGTGCCAGCAGCTTCCCGACTAGCGGGGAAGAGACCCAGTACTTC. It codes for CASSFPTSGEETQYF.

This clonotype has only a few counts. The V gene is TRBV12-3 or TRBV12-4, the J gene TRBJ1-5, with D possibly matching TRBD1 (5 bases). V was cut by 3 bases and J by 3 bases, with 9 bases left in between. This CDR3 is 14 amino acids long. CDR3 nucleotides: TGTGCCAGCAGTTTTGGAGGGACCAATCAGCCCCAGCATTTT. Translating gives CASSFGGTNQPQHF.

V usage is TRBV3-1 and J usage is TRBJ1-1; TRBD1 is a possible D gene (5 bases). The V and J ends lost 4 bases and 2 bases respectively, with 11 bases between them. The CDR3 totals 14 residues. Germline CDR1 LGHDT, CDR2 YNNKEL (reference sequence). CDR3 nucleotides: TGTGCCAGCAGCCGAGCGACAGAAAACACTGAAGCTTTCTTT. Encoded protein: CASSRATENTEAFF.

This chain joins TRBV20-1 and TRBJ1-3; 7 nucleotides align to TRBD1. The germline CDR1 and CDR2 sequences are DFQATT and SNEGSKA (reference sequence). This CDR3 has 15 residues. The V gene end was trimmed by 0 bases and the J gene end by 2 bases; junction bases not matched to a gene: 4. The CDR3 coding sequence is TGCAGTGCTAGAGATCTCCAGGGGGCTGGAAACACCATATATTTT. Protein sequence: CSARDLQGAGNTIYF.

This clonotype has just a few counts. The CDR3 DNA is TGTGCCAGCCAGGGCGGAGCCTACGAGCAGTACTTC. Amino acids: CASQGGAYEQYF. The chain links TRBV7-9 to TRBJ2-7, with D tentatively TRBD1 (5 bases). Germline CDR1 and CDR2: SEHNR and FQNEAQ (reference sequence). V was clipped by 8 bases and J by 2 bases, with 10 bases between them. The CDR3 is 12 amino acids.